This TCR beta chain came from a study of molecular identifiers for immune sequencing clone quantification. This clonotype showed up just a few times. The antigen is not known. Germline loops: CDR1 MDHEN, CDR2 SYDVKM. The CDR3 contains 13 residues. The ends were cut back, 3 bases at V and 8 bases at J, with 13 bases in the middle. Broader study findings: The share of molecules held by clones above 20 RNA copies was over 99% in effector cells and under 1% in naive cells. Detection of one spiked Jurkat cell's TCR RNA reportedly worked in some 980,000 naive cells. Clone sizes could be underestimated for highly expanded clones when identical TCR molecules share a barcode.

With listed TCR primers and previously described methods, bulk TCR libraries were prepared. TCRdb used MiXCR to reprocess the PCR reads, holding one entry per CDR3 protein. The repertoire includes about 640,000 distinct CDR3 sequences, about 20% of them detected once, and roughly 0.9% sits in the top ten. The rearrangement links TRBV28 to TRBJ1-2, with D possibly TRBD1 on 6 matching bases. The TCR comes from a human donor in good health. Some libraries in this study had Jurkat cell RNA spiked in. The sequencing input was naive CD8+ T cells from blood, with Jurkat cell RNA spiked in. Subset in this sample: FACS-sorted CD8+CD4-CCR7+CD45RA+ naive T cells. CDR3: CASSFRGAQGYTF. In DNA, the CDR3 is TGTGCCAGCAGTTTTCGGGGGGCCCAGGGCTACACCTTC.